The 9 T cell receptor beta chains listed next were all sequenced from one sample in a study of T cells in localized non-small cell lung cancer. Libraries were prepared by immunoSEQ multiplex PCR; TCRdb keeps only in-frame clonotypes and omits some of them. The sample has around 79,000 clones; 60% to 85% are singletons. The sample consisted of PBMCs, taken before any cancer treatment. All receptors come from a man aged 40 to 75 with stage II squamous cell lung carcinoma.

This chain connects TRBV5-5 to TRBJ1-5; 9 bases fit TRBD1. Germline V lookup: CDR1 SGHKS, CDR2 YYEKEE (reference sequence). The V gene end was trimmed by 4 bases and the J gene end by 6 bases; junction bases not matched to a gene: 8. The CDR3 consists of 15 residues. CDR3 loop: CASSRSTGGGQPQHF. The DNA of the CDR3 is TGTGCCAGCAGCAGATCTACAGGGGGCGGTCAGCCCCAGCATTTT.

This chain connects TRBV9 to TRBJ1-1; the D gene is possibly TRBD1 (5 bases). With 5 bases removed from V and 5 bases from J, the gap between germline ends came to 19 bases. The length of the CDR3 is 15 residues. From germline, CDR1 is SGDLS and CDR2 YYNGEE. CDR3: CASSAGTQARTEAFF. The CDR3 DNA follows: TGTGCCAGCAGTGCCGGGACTCAGGCCAGGACTGAAGCTTTCTTT. Together with reference TRBV9 and TRBJ1-1, the CDR3 gives the full variable domain: DSGVTQTPKHLITATGQRVTLRCSPRSGDLSVYWYQQSLDQGLQFLIQYYNGEERAKGNILERFSAQQFPDLHSELNLSSLELGDSALYFCASSAGTQARTEAFFGQGTRLTVV.

V usage is TRBV5-4 and J usage is TRBJ1-4, with 8 nucleotides matching TRBD1. CDR1 SGHNT and CDR2 YYREEE come from the germline V gene (reference sequence). There are 15 residues in the CDR3. J was trimmed by 7 bases and V by 3 bases; bases with no gene match: 8. The CDR3 region has the DNA TGTGCCAGCAGCTCCCAGGGGGCGGGTAGTGAAAAACTGTTTTTT. It translates to CASSSQGAGSEKLFF.

The DNA of the CDR3 is TGTGCCAGCAGCTCCTTGGCGTTGGGGTCCCTCGCAGATACGCAGTATTTT. Translating it yields CASSSLALGSLADTQYF. The rearrangement joins TRBV13 to TRBJ2-3, with D unclear. V was shortened by 4 bases and J by 4 bases, with 21 bases between the two germline ends. Germline V gives CDR1 PRHDT, CDR2 FYEKMQ (reference sequence). The length of the CDR3 is 17 residues.

This clone was observed a few times. The chain has TRBV5-5 and TRBJ1-4; 7 nucleotides align to TRBD1. The V gene's germline CDR1 is SGHKS and CDR2 YYEKEE (reference sequence). The CDR3 length is 15 residues. Trimming took 4 bases from V and 2 from J; bases not matched to a gene: 5. The CDR3 region is CASSPDRSTNEKLFF. The CDR3 coding sequence is TGTGCCAGCAGCCCGGACAGGTCCACTAATGAAAAACTGTTTTTT.

V gene TRBV11-2 combines with J gene TRBJ1-2, with a tentative D call TRBD1 (5 bases). CDR3 size: 15 residues. Trimming cost V 5 bases and J 3 bases, with 16 bases left between them. Germline-derived CDR1 and CDR2 are SGHAT and FQNNGV. Here the CDR3 DNA reads TGTGCCAGCAGCCACAGGCGAAGGGAGGACTATGGCTACACCTTC. As protein: CASSHRRREDYGYTF.

This clone has a handful of counts. The CDR3 sequence: CASSPQGATNEKLFF. The CDR3 bases are TGTGCCAGCAGTCCCCAGGGAGCAACTAATGAAAAACTGTTTTTT. The gene calls are TRBV27 and TRBJ1-4; the D gene is possibly TRBD1 (5 bases). Germline V gives CDR1 MNHEY, CDR2 SMNVEV (reference sequence). Between the trimmed V and J ends, which lost 5 bases and 0 bases, there was a span of 10 bases. This CDR3 is built from 15 residues.

This clone appeared a single time. The rearrangement links TRBV10-3 to TRBJ2-7, with D perhaps TRBD2 (6 bases). Germline CDR1 is ENHRY and CDR2 is SYGVKD. Trimming stripped 5 bases from V and 1 base from J, with 15 bases between. The CDR3 consists of 15 residues. The CDR3 sequence: CAISPGLIVSYEQYF. DNA of the CDR3: TGTGCCATCAGTCCGGGACTGATAGTTTCCTACGAGCAGTACTTC.

The chain is built from TRBV6-1 and TRBJ1-5; D is uncertain. The germline V and J ends were trimmed by 6 bases and 0 bases, with 12 bases remaining between them. CDR1 and CDR2 from the germline V gene are MNHNS and SASEGT. The CDR3 consists of 15 residues. The CDR3, as DNA: TGTGCCAGCAGACCGAGGTACGATAGCAATCAGCCCCAGCATTTT. Amino acids: CASRPRYDSNQPQHF.